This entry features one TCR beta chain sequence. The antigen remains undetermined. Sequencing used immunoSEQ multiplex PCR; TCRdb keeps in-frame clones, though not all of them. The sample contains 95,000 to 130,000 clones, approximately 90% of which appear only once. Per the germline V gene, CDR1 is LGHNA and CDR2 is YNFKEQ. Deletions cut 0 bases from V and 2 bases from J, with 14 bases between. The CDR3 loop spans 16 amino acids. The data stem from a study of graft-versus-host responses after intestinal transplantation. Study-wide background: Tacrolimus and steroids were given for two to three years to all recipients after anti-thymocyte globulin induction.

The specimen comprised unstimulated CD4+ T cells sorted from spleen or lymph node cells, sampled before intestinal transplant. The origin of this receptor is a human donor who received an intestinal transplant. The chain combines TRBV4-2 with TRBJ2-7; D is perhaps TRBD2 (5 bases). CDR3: CASSQDLADGTYEQYF. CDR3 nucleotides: TGTGCCAGCAGCCAAGATCTGGCGGACGGGACCTACGAGCAGTACTTC.